This is a list of T cell receptor beta chains from one sample in a study of T cells in Graves' hyperthyroidism and ophthalmopathy. TCRdb re-called the multiplex PCR reads through MiXCR, storing one row per CDR3 protein. The data show some 500,000 distinct CDR3 sequences, with around 15% seen just once and about 17% held by the top ten. The sample taken for sequencing was blood. The receptors were sampled from a woman under 30 with Graves' hyperthyroidism. Both conserved end residues are part of each CDR3. Fields, in order: V gene, J gene, D gene, clone size, CDR3 protein, CDR3 DNA. D genes are given only for firm matches. The size entry is marked missing in some rows and otherwise reads once, few, many or a size class.

>TRBV4-1|TRBJ2-1|TRBD2|few
CASSQGDSGSSYNEQFF
TGCGCCAGCAGCCAAGGGGATAGCGGGAGCTCCTACAATGAGCAGTTCTTC
>TRBV9|TRBJ2-3|NA|few
CASSPRGVDLALNTQYF
TGTGCCAGCAGCCCCCGTGGAGTGGATCTAGCCCTAAATACGCAGTATTTT
>TRBV7-2|TRBJ1-3|NA|NA
CASSPAPVILGNTIYF
TGTGCCAGCAGCCCAGCTCCGGTAATCCTTGGAAACACCATATATTTT
>TRBV10-3|TRBJ1-6|TRBD1|many
CAISESRGRVNSPLHF
TGTGCCATCAGTGAGTCGAGGGGGCGCGTCAATTCACCCCTCCACTTT
>TRBV2|TRBJ2-2|NA|NA
CASSEVYTGELFF
TGTGCCAGCAGTGAAGTGTACACCGGGGAGCTGTTTTTT
>TRBV11-3|TRBJ2-1|TRBD1|many
CASSRVTGKREQFF
TGTGCCAGCAGCCGTGTGACAGGGAAGCGTGAGCAGTTCTTC
>TRBV5-1|TRBJ2-7|NA|many
CASSSGPSYEQYF
TGCGCCAGCAGCTCCGGGCCTTCCTACGAGCAGTACTTC
>TRBV18|TRBJ2-1|TRBD1|NA
CASSPLIPAGGDEQFF
TGTGCCAGCTCACCGCTGATTCCCGCAGGGGGCGATGAGCAGTTCTTC
>TRBV12-3/TRBV12-4|TRBJ1-5|TRBD1|many
CASSPSGTGVNQPQHF
TGTGCCAGCAGTCCAAGCGGGACAGGGGTTAATCAGCCCCAGCATTTT
>TRBV5-1|TRBJ2-5|NA|NA
CASSLDVYQETQYF
TGCGCCAGCAGCTTGGACGTGTACCAAGAGACCCAGTACTTC
>TRBV6-1|TRBJ2-7|NA|many
CASSVAQGYEQYF
TGTGCCAGCAGTGTCGCCCAGGGTTACGAGCAGTACTTC
>TRBV7-9|TRBJ2-3|NA|few
CASSLVTQWGDTQYF
TGTGCCAGCAGCTTAGTAACACAATGGGGGGATACGCAGTATTTT
>TRBV29-1|TRBJ2-1|NA|few
CSVEFYGGTYNEQFF
TGCAGCGTTGAATTTTATGGAGGGACCTACAATGAGCAGTTCTTC
>TRBV25-1|TRBJ2-3|TRBD2|NA
CASSSFSSGRDTDTQYF
TGTGCCAGCAGTAGCTTCTCTAGCGGGAGGGACACAGATACGCAGTATTTT
>TRBV3-1|TRBJ2-3|TRBD2|many
CASSQGLRTSGADTQYF
TGTGCCAGCAGCCAAGGTCTCCGGACTAGCGGAGCAGATACGCAGTATTTT
>TRBV5-6|TRBJ1-5|NA|many
CASSLAGTANSNQPQHF
TGTGCCAGCAGCTTGGCCGGGACCGCTAATAGCAATCAGCCCCAGCATTTT
>TRBV7-2|TRBJ2-1|TRBD1|many
CASRSRDSSYNEQFF
TGTGCCAGCAGGTCACGGGACAGCTCCTACAATGAGCAGTTCTTC
>TRBV20-1|TRBJ2-7|NA|NA
CSGERSSYEQYF
TGCAGTGGGGAGCGGAGCTCCTACGAGCAGTACTTC
>TRBV7-9|TRBJ2-1|TRBD2|many
CASINDYSGRDYNEQFF
TGTGCCAGCATCAACGATTATAGCGGGAGGGACTACAATGAGCAGTTCTTC
>TRBV7-9|TRBJ2-1|TRBD2|many
CASSSAGPSYNEQFF
TGTGCCAGCAGCTCAGCGGGACCCTCCTACAATGAGCAGTTCTTC
>TRBV12-5|TRBJ1-1|NA|many
CASGPGGRTEAFF
TGTGCTAGTGGTCCCGGCGGAAGGACTGAAGCTTTCTTT
>TRBV9|TRBJ1-4|TRBD1|few
CASSGTGGSSEKLFF
TGTGCCAGCAGCGGAACAGGGGGTAGTAGTGAAAAACTGTTTTTT
>TRBV20-1|TRBJ2-1|TRBD2|many
CSAESQGLADEQFF
TGCAGTGCCGAATCACAGGGACTAGCGGATGAGCAGTTCTTC
>TRBV4-1|TRBJ1-1|TRBD1|few
CASSQDYRGPTVLPSVNTEAFF
TGCGCCAGCAGCCAAGATTACAGGGGACCGACGGTTTTGCCTTCTGTGAACACTGAAGCTTTCTTT
>TRBV19|TRBJ1-2|NA|many
CASTEGEDYGYTF
TGTGCCAGTACTGAGGGGGAAGACTATGGCTACACCTTC
>TRBV5-1|TRBJ2-1|NA|NA
CASSLGELNYNEQFF
TGCGCCAGCAGCTTGGGCGAGTTGAATTACAATGAGCAGTTCTTC
>TRBV19|TRBJ2-7|TRBD2|few
CASSLAGELNEQYF
TGTGCCAGTAGCCTAGCGGGAGAGCTTAACGAGCAGTACTTC
>TRBV15|TRBJ1-4|TRBD1|many
CATSRDLGTGGFEKLFF
TGTGCCACCAGCAGAGATTTGGGGACAGGGGGCTTTGAAAAACTGTTTTTT
>TRBV9|TRBJ1-3|NA|NA
CASSVDGGGGNTIYF
TGTGCCAGCAGCGTAGATGGGGGAGGTGGAAACACCATATATTTT
>TRBV19|TRBJ2-7|NA|few
CASTSEGNYEQYF
TGTGCCAGCACCTCGGAGGGAAACTACGAGCAGTACTTC
>TRBV14|TRBJ2-7|NA|many
CASSYCPGCEQYF
TGTGCCAGCAGCTACTGTCCGGGGTGCGAGCAGTACTTC
>TRBV27|TRBJ2-7|TRBD1|many
CASSSTGGASSYEQYF
TGTGCCAGCAGTTCCACAGGGGGTGCGAGCTCCTACGAGCAGTACTTC
>TRBV7-3|TRBJ2-3|NA|many
CASSLVGTPSSTDTQYF
TGTGCCAGCAGCTTGGTAGGGACCCCCAGCAGTACAGATACGCAGTATTTT
>TRBV7-3|TRBJ2-1|NA|NA
CASNRGPSGSSYNEQFF
TGTGCCAGCAACAGGGGGCCTAGCGGGAGCTCCTACAATGAGCAGTTCTTC
>TRBV5-4|TRBJ2-7|NA|few
CASSRSAHEQYF
TGTGCCAGCAGCCGGTCGGCTCACGAGCAGTACTTC
>TRBV29-1|TRBJ1-1|NA|many
CSVFPFTNTEAFF
TGCAGCGTTTTCCCGTTCACGAACACTGAAGCTTTCTTT
>TRBV5-6|TRBJ1-1|NA|NA
CASSLVGTERMNTEAFF
TGTGCCAGCAGCTTGGTTGGGACGGAACGCATGAACACTGAAGCTTTCTTT
>TRBV18|TRBJ2-7|NA|many
CASSPSGVGEYEQYF
TGTGCCAGCTCACCATCCGGGGTAGGGGAGTACGAGCAGTACTTC
>TRBV19|TRBJ1-5|NA|few
CASSGGGTSSNQPQHF
TGTGCCAGTAGTGGGGGGGGCACATCTAGCAATCAGCCCCAGCATTTT
>TRBV10-3|TRBJ2-2|NA|many
CAISENQPGTLNTGELFF
TGTGCCATCAGTGAAAACCAACCCGGGACACTGAACACCGGGGAGCTGTTTTTT
>TRBV11-2|TRBJ2-7|TRBD2|many
CASSLELAGSEEQYF
TGTGCCAGCAGCTTAGAGCTAGCGGGATCGGAGGAGCAGTACTTC
>TRBV19|TRBJ1-2|NA|NA
CASTEQSTNYGYTF
TGTGCCAGTACCGAACAGTCTACTAACTATGGCTACACCTTC
>TRBV29-1|TRBJ1-4|NA|NA
CSADGAGFEKLFF
TGCAGCGCCGACGGAGCTGGATTTGAAAAACTGTTTTTT
>TRBV7-2|TRBJ1-2|NA|many
CASRLSGAANYGYTF
TGTGCCAGCAGGCTCTCAGGGGCTGCCAACTATGGCTACACCTTC
>TRBV10-3|TRBJ2-1|TRBD2|NA
CAISADKWLAGFGDNEQFF
TGTGCCATCAGTGCTGACAAATGGCTAGCGGGATTCGGGGACAATGAGCAGTTCTTC
>TRBV10-3|TRBJ2-1|NA|many
CAISSAANNEQFF
TGTGCCATCAGTTCGGCAGCGAACAATGAGCAGTTCTTC
>TRBV5-6|TRBJ1-1|NA|many
CASSLSRTLREAFF
TGTGCCAGCAGCTTGTCACGAACATTAAGGGAAGCTTTCTTT
>TRBV12-3/TRBV12-4|TRBJ1-2|NA|many
CASSFNNRGDYGYTF
TGTGCCAGCAGTTTTAATAATAGGGGGGACTATGGCTACACCTTC
>TRBV29-1|TRBJ2-5|NA|many
CSADFPYSPQETQYF
TGCAGCGCTGATTTCCCCTACAGCCCCCAAGAGACCCAGTACTTC
>TRBV12-5|TRBJ1-2|TRBD1|many
CASGQSTRGPAGYTF
TGTGCTAGTGGTCAATCGACCAGGGGGCCCGCCGGCTACACCTTC
>TRBV20-1|TRBJ2-1|TRBD2|few
CSATRLAGGPGYEQFF
TGCAGTGCTACTAGACTAGCGGGAGGGCCTGGATATGAGCAGTTCTTC
>TRBV12-3/TRBV12-4|TRBJ2-7|NA|many
CASSPRLGGHEQYF
TGTGCCAGCAGCCCTCGACTAGGAGGCCACGAGCAGTACTTC
>TRBV6-5|TRBJ2-1|NA|few
CASSYKGSAYNEQFF
TGTGCCAGCAGTTACAAGGGTTCAGCCTACAATGAGCAGTTCTTC
>TRBV9|TRBJ1-2|NA|NA
CASSPYRKEGDGYTF
TGTGCCAGCAGCCCCTACCGCAAAGAGGGTGATGGCTACACCTTC
>TRBV3-1|TRBJ1-1|TRBD1|many
CASSQVDRGKAFF
TGTGCCAGCAGCCAAGTGGACAGGGGCAAAGCTTTCTTT